A few counts support the clone carrying this T cell receptor (beta chain). Next came a second PCR, run for about 6 to 11 cycles, which used a sample-barcoded 5' primer along with a J-beta primer mix. Each CDR3 protein gets one entry after TCRdb re-called the 5' RACE reads with MiXCR. The sample gives hundreds of thousands of distinct CDR3 sequences, less than 40% of which show up once; roughly 14% is in the top ten. The data were taken from a study of blood T cells in healthy people across ages. The sample was blood. The source of this sequence is a woman aged 80 or older in good health.

CDR3 coding DNA: TGCGCCAGCAGTGAGCCTAGCGGAAGCACAGATACGCAGTATTTT. Its protein is CASSEPSGSTDTQYF. The rearrangement joins TRBV10-1 to TRBJ2-3; TRBD2 agrees at 7 bases. Trimming removed 2 bases from V and 0 bases from J; junction bases left unmatched: 2. CDR1 and CDR2 from the germline V gene are WNHNN and SYGVQD (reference sequence). This CDR3 region has 15 residues.